These T cell receptor beta chains were read from a single sample in a study of control samples from healthy donors and cancer patients. The repertoire was sequenced with immunoSEQ multiplex PCR; TCRdb's copy has only in-frame clones and lacks some. This sample has around 190,000 clones, with about 92% found just once. Sequencing was done on a sample of blood. The receptors derive from a man between 25 and 39 years old in good health. Both conserved end residues are part of each CDR3. D genes are given only for firm matches. Clone size is not always given. Where it is, it says once, few, many or a class for expanded clones.

abundance: .
d_gene: .
j_gene: TRBJ2-5
v_gene: TRBV30
CDR3nt: TGTGCCTGGAGTGCCGAGACCCAGTACTTC
CDR3aa: CAWSAETQYF

abundance: .
d_gene: .
j_gene: TRBJ1-4
v_gene: TRBV5-6
CDR3nt: TGTGCCAGCAGCTTCAGGAGGGATGCAACTAATGAAAAACTGTTTTTT
CDR3aa: CASSFRRDATNEKLFF

abundance: .
d_gene: .
j_gene: TRBJ1-2
v_gene: TRBV9
CDR3nt: TGTGCCAGCAGCGTAGACGGGGGGTTGAGCTATGGCTACACCTTC
CDR3aa: CASSVDGGLSYGYTF

abundance: .
d_gene: .
j_gene: TRBJ1-4
v_gene: TRBV27
CDR3nt: TGTGCCAGCAGTCCGCGGTGGGGCACTAATGAAAAACTGTTTTTT
CDR3aa: CASSPRWGTNEKLFF

abundance: .
d_gene: .
j_gene: TRBJ1-3
v_gene: TRBV7-8
CDR3nt: TGTGCCAGCAGCATCACCCAGGGATCTGGAAACACCATATATTTT
CDR3aa: CASSITQGSGNTIYF

abundance: .
d_gene: TRBD2
j_gene: TRBJ2-3
v_gene: TRBV19
CDR3nt: TGTGCCAGTAGTATGGGACTAGCGGGAGGGCCGATCACAGATACGCAGTATTTT
CDR3aa: CASSMGLAGGPITDTQYF

abundance: .
d_gene: .
j_gene: TRBJ1-6
v_gene: TRBV30
CDR3nt: TGTGCCTGGAGTGTACAGGCGGTCAGCTCCTATAATTCACCCCTCCACTTT
CDR3aa: CAWSVQAVSSYNSPLHF

abundance: .
d_gene: TRBD1
j_gene: TRBJ2-7
v_gene: TRBV7-9
CDR3nt: TGTGCCAGCAGCTTAGGACAGGGCACAATTACCTACGAGCAGTACTTC
CDR3aa: CASSLGQGTITYEQYF

abundance: .
d_gene: .
j_gene: TRBJ2-2
v_gene: TRBV5-6
CDR3nt: TGTGCCAGCAGCTTGTTTGTCTATAACACCGGGGAGCTGTTTTTT
CDR3aa: CASSLFVYNTGELFF

abundance: once
d_gene: .
j_gene: TRBJ2-7
v_gene: TRBV29-1
CDR3nt: TGCAGCGTTGAAGGGCGGTCCTACGAGCAGTACTTC
CDR3aa: CSVEGRSYEQYF

abundance: .
d_gene: TRBD1
j_gene: TRBJ1-4
v_gene: TRBV5-1
CDR3nt: TGCGCCAGCAGCTTGGGGGACAGCCTGAACGAAAAACTGTTTTTT
CDR3aa: CASSLGDSLNEKLFF

abundance: .
d_gene: .
j_gene: TRBJ1-3
v_gene: TRBV28
CDR3nt: TGTGCCAGCAGTTCAAACAGGAGACTCTCTGGAAACACCATATATTTT
CDR3aa: CASSSNRRLSGNTIYF

abundance: .
d_gene: .
j_gene: TRBJ1-6
v_gene: TRBV30
CDR3nt: TGTGCCTCCACCGCTTATAATTCACCCCTCCACTTT
CDR3aa: CASTAYNSPLHF

abundance: .
d_gene: TRBD2
j_gene: TRBJ2-3
v_gene: TRBV4-3
CDR3nt: TGCGCCAGCAGCCCGATGAGCGGGGGGTCCACAGATACGCAGTATTTT
CDR3aa: CASSPMSGGSTDTQYF

abundance: .
d_gene: TRBD1
j_gene: TRBJ1-6
v_gene: TRBV18
CDR3nt: TGTGCCAGCTCACCTCTCGGACAGGGAGGGGCCTATAATTCACCCCTCCACTTT
CDR3aa: CASSPLGQGGAYNSPLHF

abundance: once
d_gene: .
j_gene: TRBJ1-5
v_gene: TRBV2
CDR3nt: TGTGCCAGCCGCCAGACCGGGACGGCGGCCAATCAGCCCCAGCATTTT
CDR3aa: CASRQTGTAANQPQHF

abundance: .
d_gene: TRBD1
j_gene: TRBJ1-1
v_gene: TRBV27
CDR3nt: TGTGCCAGCAGCTCCGGGACAGGGCCCACTGAAGCTTTCTTT
CDR3aa: CASSSGTGPTEAFF

abundance: .
d_gene: .
j_gene: TRBJ1-6
v_gene: TRBV19
CDR3nt: TGTGCCAGTAGTACAGGGATATCACCCCTCCACTTT
CDR3aa: CASSTGISPLHF

abundance: .
d_gene: TRBD2
j_gene: TRBJ2-2
v_gene: TRBV30
CDR3nt: TGTGCCTGGAGTGTTCTAGCGGGAGGGCCCGGGGAGCTGTTTTTT
CDR3aa: CAWSVLAGGPGELFF

abundance: .
d_gene: TRBD1
j_gene: TRBJ1-1
v_gene: TRBV4-1
CDR3nt: TGCGCCAGCAGCTATTTGGACAGGGGTCCTGAAGCTTTCTTT
CDR3aa: CASSYLDRGPEAFF

abundance: .
d_gene: TRBD1
j_gene: TRBJ2-2
v_gene: TRBV6-5
CDR3nt: TGTGCCAGCAGTTATGGGACAGGCGGCACCGGGGAGCTGTTTTTT
CDR3aa: CASSYGTGGTGELFF

abundance: .
d_gene: .
j_gene: TRBJ2-7
v_gene: TRBV3-1/TRBV3-2
CDR3nt: TGTGCCAGCAGCCAAGGACCCGCCGGGACCTACGAGCAGTACTTC
CDR3aa: CASSQGPAGTYEQYF

abundance: .
d_gene: .
j_gene: TRBJ2-2
v_gene: TRBV4-1
CDR3nt: TGCGCCAGCAGCCAGACAAACACCGGGGAGCTGTTTTTT
CDR3aa: CASSQTNTGELFF

abundance: .
d_gene: TRBD2
j_gene: TRBJ2-4
v_gene: TRBV7-9
CDR3nt: TGTGCCAGCAGCTTGGCAGGACTAGCAGGCATTCAGTACTTC
CDR3aa: CASSLAGLAGIQYF

abundance: .
d_gene: TRBD2
j_gene: TRBJ2-7
v_gene: TRBV10-2
CDR3nt: TGCGCCAGCAGTGATAGCGGGAGGGCCTACGAGCAGTACTTC
CDR3aa: CASSDSGRAYEQYF

abundance: .
d_gene: TRBD1
j_gene: TRBJ1-5
v_gene: TRBV19
CDR3nt: TGTGCCAGTTCGCGACGGACAGGGCCAGATCAGCCCCAGCATTTT
CDR3aa: CASSRRTGPDQPQHF

abundance: .
d_gene: .
j_gene: TRBJ2-3
v_gene: TRBV5-6
CDR3nt: TGTGCCAGCAGCTTGGCCGGGGGCGGTACAGATACGCAGTATTTT
CDR3aa: CASSLAGGGTDTQYF

abundance: .
d_gene: .
j_gene: TRBJ1-1
v_gene: TRBV7-3
CDR3nt: TGTGCCAGCAGCTCCACCCCCTATGACAGGGAAGCTTTCTTT
CDR3aa: CASSSTPYDREAFF

abundance: .
d_gene: TRBD2
j_gene: TRBJ2-5
v_gene: TRBV5-6
CDR3nt: TGTGCCAGCAGCTTGGTAGGTAGCGGGAGAAGGCAAGAGACCCAGTACTTC
CDR3aa: CASSLVGSGRRQETQYF

abundance: .
d_gene: .
j_gene: TRBJ1-4
v_gene: TRBV10-2
CDR3nt: TGCGCCAGCAGTGTGTCAGGGCCGAATGAAAAACTGTTTTTT
CDR3aa: CASSVSGPNEKLFF

abundance: few
d_gene: .
j_gene: TRBJ1-2
v_gene: TRBV5-4
CDR3nt: TGTGCCAGCAGCTTGAAGGGATCCCAGTTTGGCTACACCTTC
CDR3aa: CASSLKGSQFGYTF

abundance: .
d_gene: .
j_gene: TRBJ1-2
v_gene: TRBV7-9
CDR3nt: TGTGCCAGCAGCTTAGTAGCCAGCTATGGCTACACCTTC
CDR3aa: CASSLVASYGYTF

abundance: .
d_gene: .
j_gene: TRBJ1-2
v_gene: TRBV19
CDR3nt: TGTGCCAGTAGGTCAGGGCCTACTAACTATGGCTACACCTTC
CDR3aa: CASRSGPTNYGYTF

abundance: .
d_gene: .
j_gene: TRBJ2-2
v_gene: TRBV6-6
CDR3nt: TGTGCCAGCAGTTACGGTTCAGCCACCGGGGAGCTGTTTTTT
CDR3aa: CASSYGSATGELFF

abundance: once
d_gene: TRBD1
j_gene: TRBJ1-6
v_gene: TRBV18
CDR3nt: TGTGCCAGCTCACCTAACAGGGGGGATTCACCCCTCCACTTT
CDR3aa: CASSPNRGDSPLHF

abundance: once
d_gene: .
j_gene: TRBJ2-7
v_gene: TRBV12-3/TRBV12-4
CDR3nt: TGTGCCAGCAGCCCACGCATAGCCTACGAGCAGTACTTC
CDR3aa: CASSPRIAYEQYF

abundance: once
d_gene: .
j_gene: TRBJ1-2
v_gene: TRBV29-1
CDR3nt: TGCAGCGTTGAAGAAGGTGGCTACACCTTC
CDR3aa: CSVEEGGYTF

abundance: .
d_gene: .
j_gene: TRBJ2-7
v_gene: TRBV11-2
CDR3nt: TGTGCCAGCAGCTTAGGCGCCGGGTCCTACGAGCAGTACTTC
CDR3aa: CASSLGAGSYEQYF

abundance: .
d_gene: TRBD2
j_gene: TRBJ2-1
v_gene: TRBV11-2
CDR3nt: TGTGCCAGCAGCCTCCGACTAGCGGGTTACAATGAGCAGTTCTTC
CDR3aa: CASSLRLAGYNEQFF

abundance: .
d_gene: TRBD2
j_gene: TRBJ2-7
v_gene: TRBV27
CDR3nt: TGTGCCAGCAGGAGGACTAGCGGAGGGATTTACGAGCAGTACTTC
CDR3aa: CASRRTSGGIYEQYF

abundance: .
d_gene: .
j_gene: TRBJ1-1
v_gene: TRBV7-6
CDR3nt: TGTGCCAGCAGCGCGAGCCCCTTGAACACTGAAGCTTTCTTT
CDR3aa: CASSASPLNTEAFF

abundance: .
d_gene: TRBD1
j_gene: TRBJ1-1
v_gene: TRBV19
CDR3nt: TGTGCCAGTAGTATCCTAGGGACAGGGGATAGAACTGAAGCTTTCTTT
CDR3aa: CASSILGTGDRTEAFF

abundance: .
d_gene: .
j_gene: TRBJ2-5
v_gene: TRBV6-1
CDR3nt: TGTGCCAGCAGTGACGAGACCCAGTACTTC
CDR3aa: CASSDETQYF

abundance: .
d_gene: .
j_gene: TRBJ2-7
v_gene: TRBV4-3
CDR3nt: TGCGCCAGCAGCCAAAAACACACCTACGAGCAGTACTTC
CDR3aa: CASSQKHTYEQYF

abundance: once
d_gene: TRBD2
j_gene: TRBJ2-7
v_gene: TRBV5-6
CDR3nt: TGTGCCAGCAGTGGTACTAGCGGGAGGTCTGAGCAGTACTTC
CDR3aa: CASSGTSGRSEQYF

abundance: .
d_gene: .
j_gene: TRBJ2-6
v_gene: TRBV12-3/TRBV12-4
CDR3nt: TGTGCCAGCACCTTCCTCGGGGCCAACGTCCTGACTTTC
CDR3aa: CASTFLGANVLTF

abundance: .
d_gene: .
j_gene: TRBJ2-1
v_gene: TRBV4-2
CDR3nt: TGTGCCAGCAGCCAAGGGGGCGGGTTACGAGAGCAGTTCTTC
CDR3aa: CASSQGGGLREQFF

abundance: .
d_gene: .
j_gene: TRBJ2-7
v_gene: TRBV3-1/TRBV3-2
CDR3nt: TGTGCCAGCAGCCCCCCGAGTGGCAGTTACGAGCAGTACTTC
CDR3aa: CASSPPSGSYEQYF

abundance: .
d_gene: .
j_gene: TRBJ1-5
v_gene: TRBV15
CDR3nt: TGTGCCACCAGCAGAGAGACCGGCTCGGGCAATCAGCCCCAGCATTTT
CDR3aa: CATSRETGSGNQPQHF

abundance: .
d_gene: .
j_gene: TRBJ1-2
v_gene: TRBV27
CDR3nt: TGTGCCAGCAGTTTAGTAGGGATTGGAAGCTATGGCTACACCTTC
CDR3aa: CASSLVGIGSYGYTF

abundance: once
d_gene: .
j_gene: TRBJ2-7
v_gene: TRBV7-2
CDR3nt: TGTGCCACCGGACAGTCCTCCTACGAGCAGTACTTC
CDR3aa: CATGQSSYEQYF

abundance: .
d_gene: .
j_gene: TRBJ1-2
v_gene: TRBV20-1
CDR3nt: TGCAGTGCTAGTACAGAGGGGGGCTATGGCTACACCTTC
CDR3aa: CSASTEGGYGYTF

abundance: .
d_gene: TRBD1
j_gene: TRBJ1-1
v_gene: TRBV5-4
CDR3nt: TGTGCCAGCAGCCCGGCCATGACAGGGGTGAACACTGAAGCTTTCTTT
CDR3aa: CASSPAMTGVNTEAFF

abundance: .
d_gene: .
j_gene: TRBJ1-6
v_gene: TRBV10-2
CDR3nt: TGCGCCAGCAGTTCCGGGTCACCCCTCCACTTT
CDR3aa: CASSSGSPLHF

abundance: .
d_gene: .
j_gene: TRBJ2-1
v_gene: TRBV3-1/TRBV3-2
CDR3nt: TGTGCCAGCAGCCAAACTATCGGAGAGCAGTTCTTC
CDR3aa: CASSQTIGEQFF